Listed here is a single TCR beta chain. The target antigen is unknown. Germline V gene lookup returns CDR1 SGHDN and CDR2 FVKESK. CDR3 length: 16 residues. V gave up 8 bases and J gave up 0 bases; unmatched junction bases: 9. The record originates from a study of Ad26.COV2.S vaccination and SARS-CoV-2 variants. Study overall: The donor was enrolled in the Ad26.COV2.S arm of the COV1001 trial. Ad26.COV2.S given intramuscularly, once or twice 56 days apart. Whole-study findings and limits: Spike-specific CD8+ and CD4+ T cell responses reportedly showed substantial breadth after vaccination.

Generated by immunoSEQ multiplex PCR, the TCRdb table keeps only in-frame clones and is missing some. The sample includes 350,000 to 400,000 clones, 75% to 90% of them seen just once. This sample's treatment: some 20 received Ad26.COV2.S at low or high dose, single or two shots; 5 received placebo; per-sample allocation not given. Sampling was performed 63 days after the first vaccine or placebo injection. Material: peripheral blood, obtained in a trial of Ad26.COV2.S vaccine versus placebo. V usage is TRBV14 and J usage is TRBJ1-5, with 8 bases aligning to TRBD1. This TCR derives from a person aged 18-65 years who received the Ad26.COV2.S COVID-19 vaccine or a placebo. CDR3 sequence: CASYRYRGSSNQPQHF. CDR3 nucleotide sequence: TGTGCCAGCTATAGGTACAGGGGGAGTAGCAATCAGCCCCAGCATTTT.